Below are 27 T cell receptor beta chains sequenced from a single sample in a study of T cell changes during pregnancy in multiple sclerosis. Profiling relied on immunoSEQ multiplex PCR, and the TCRdb table lists in-frame clones only, not all of them. The sample includes almost 40,000 clones, more than 75% seen only once; the top ten take approximately 0.7%. Specimen: CD4+ T cells from peripheral blood mononuclear cells, collected in the second trimester of pregnancy. The receptors originated from a female donor in good health, enrolled as a control in a pregnancy study.

The chain joins TRBV28 to TRBJ1-2, with a tentative D call TRBD1 (6 bases). Trimming took 8 bases from V and 2 from J, leaving 15 bases between them. CDR3 length: 14 residues. Germline CDR1 and CDR2: MDHEN and SYDVKM. The CDR3, as DNA: TGTGCCAGCTCCCCCAGGGGACCCAACTATGGCTACACCTTC. Residues: CASSPRGPNYGYTF.

This clone was observed a single time. This chain connects TRBV11-2 to TRBJ2-5; the match to TRBD2 covers 9 bases. The germline CDR1 and CDR2 sequences are SGHAT and FQNNGV. V was clipped by 5 bases and J by 2 bases; unmatched bases: 9. The CDR3 sequence is 16 residues long. The CDR3 sequence is CASSHGASGAQETQYF. CDR3 nucleotide sequence: TGTGCCAGCAGCCACGGGGCTAGCGGGGCACAAGAGACCCAGTACTTC.

In this sample, this clone turned up once. The chain employs TRBV12-5 and TRBJ1-5; a possible D gene is TRBD1 (6 bases). V gave up 10 bases and J gave up 0 bases, with 19 bases separating them. The CDR3 loop spans 16 amino acids. Looked up from germline, CDR1 is LGHNT and CDR2 is FRNRAP. This CDR3 reads CATLQGTSYSNQPQHF. Here the CDR3 DNA reads TGTGCTACCCTCCAAGGGACATCGTATAGCAATCAGCCCCAGCATTTT.

This chain uses TRBV11-2 with TRBJ2-7; perhaps TRBD2 as D (6 bases). Germline-derived CDR1 and CDR2 are SGHAT and FQNNGV. This CDR3 spans 17 amino acids. V lost 5 bases to trimming and J lost 0 bases, with 20 bases between them. The CDR3 region has the DNA TGTGCCAGCAGCCTTTTGGCTGTCAACGGGAGCTCCTACGAGCAGTACTTC. Its protein is CASSLLAVNGSSYEQYF.

The chain has TRBV6-5 and TRBJ1-6, with TRBD1 identical over 9 bases. The germline gives CDR1 MNHEY, CDR2 SVGAGI. This CDR3 spans 15 amino acids. The trim removed 4 bases at V and 10 bases at J, leaving 8 bases unmatched. The DNA of the CDR3 is TGTGCCAGCAGTTGGGGACAGGGCTCGGGATCACCCCTCCACTTT. It specifies CASSWGQGSGSPLHF.

The rearrangement uses TRBV11-2 and TRBJ1-3; TRBD1 agrees at 9 bases. The CDR3 has 13 amino acids. J lost 7 bases, V lost 3 bases, and 1 base had no gene match. CDR1 SGHAT and CDR2 FQNNGV come from the germline V gene. DNA for the CDR3: TGTGCCAGCAGCTTCACAGGGGGCAACACCATATATTTT. Translation: CASSFTGGNTIYF.

This chain connects TRBV7-9 to TRBJ1-6; TRBD1 matches 8 bases. Germline lookup yields CDR1 SEHNR and CDR2 FQNEAQ (reference sequence). The CDR3 has 16 amino acids. V lost 5 bases, J lost 10 bases, and 13 bases stayed unmatched. CDR3 sequence (DNA): TGTGCCAGCAGCGCAACTTCAGGGGGCGCCGGATCACCCCTCCACTTT. Its translation: CASSATSGGAGSPLHF.

V usage is TRBV19 and J usage is TRBJ1-5, with D possibly being TRBD1 (6 bases). CDR3 size: 18 residues. The germline CDR1 and CDR2 sequences are LNHDA and SQIVND (reference sequence). Deletions cut 3 bases from V and 1 base from J, with 19 bases between. The CDR3 sequence: CASSMGGALRGSNQPQHF. CDR3 bases: TGTGCCAGTAGTATGGGGGGGGCCCTCCGTGGGAGCAATCAGCCCCAGCATTTT.

J is TRBJ1-2 and V is TRBV5-1, with TRBD1 matching 9 bases. The CDR3 is 14 amino acids. The V gene end was trimmed by 0 bases and the J gene end by 3 bases; junction bases not matched to a gene: 0. The germline gives CDR1 SGHRS, CDR2 YFSETQ. CDR3 DNA sequence: TGCGCCAGCAGCTTGGGGGACAGGGACTATGGCTACACCTTC. Its protein product is CASSLGDRDYGYTF. Together with reference TRBV5-1 and TRBJ1-2, the CDR3 gives the full variable domain: KAGVTQTPRYLIKTRGQQVTLSCSPISGHRSVSWYQQTPGQGLQFLFEYFSETQRNKGNFPGRFSGRQFSNSRSEMNVSTLELGDSALYLCASSLGDRDYGYTFGSGTRLTVV.

This chain uses TRBV7-2 with TRBJ2-3; 16 bases line up with TRBD2. Trimming at V came to 4 bases and at J to 2 bases, leaving 6 bases not matched to a gene. The germline V gene has CDR1 SGHTA and CDR2 FQGNSA. The CDR3 is made up of 18 amino acids. CDR3 nucleotide sequence: TGTGCCAGCAGCTCGGGACTAGCGGGGGGGCGTCCCACAGATACGCAGTATTTT. This codes for CASSSGLAGGRPTDTQYF. Full variable domain (rest looked up from reference TRBV7-2 and TRBJ2-3): GAGVSQSPSNKVTEKGKDVELRCDPISGHTALYWYRQSLGQGLEFLIYFQGNSAPDKSGLPSDRFSAERTGGSVSTLTIQRTQQEDSAVYLCASSSGLAGGRPTDTQYFGPGTRLTVL.

The chain links TRBV6-1 to TRBJ1-2; 8 bases are a match to TRBD1. The CDR3 is made up of 14 amino acids. Germline V lookup: CDR1 MNHNS, CDR2 SASEGT. Trimming removed 1 base from V and 8 bases from J; junction bases left unmatched: 6. Written as DNA, the CDR3 is TGTGCCAGCAGTGAAGGGTGGACAGGGATCGGCTACACCTTC. Protein: CASSEGWTGIGYTF.

This chain uses TRBV5-6 with TRBJ1-4; 7 nucleotides match TRBD1. The CDR3 contains 14 residues. Germline CDR1 and CDR2: SGHDT and YYEEEE. V was pared by 6 bases and J by 7 bases, with 9 bases of the junction left unmatched. In DNA form, the CDR3 reads TGTGCCAGCACCTCCCAGGGGGAAGCTGAAAAACTGTTTTTT. Its translation is CASTSQGEAEKLFF.

This sequence joins TRBV4-3 and TRBJ2-2, with 9 bases matching TRBD1. Germline loops: CDR1 LGHNA, CDR2 YSLEER. J gave up 1 base and V 8 bases, and 2 bases lay outside the gene matches. The CDR3 is 14 amino acids. CDR3 in amino acids: CASRDRVNTGELFF. CDR3 DNA: TGCGCCAGCCGGGACAGGGTGAACACCGGGGAGCTGTTTTTT.

This clone showed up just a few times. The chain uses TRBV6-1 and TRBJ2-3; tentative D call: TRBD1 (6 bases). In germline, CDR1 is MNHNS, CDR2 SASEGT. Trimming left V 0 bases short and J 10 bases short, with 11 bases between. The CDR3 covers 13 residues. This CDR3 reads CASSEAWGLAQYF. CDR3 nucleotides: TGTGCCAGCAGTGAAGCGTGGGGGCTAGCGCAGTATTTT.

The V call is TRBV18, the J call TRBJ2-5; D possibly corresponds to TRBD1 (5 bases). Trimming shortened V by 3 bases and J by 5 bases, and 13 bases separated the two germline ends. Germline CDR1 and CDR2: KGHSH and LQKENI. The CDR3 covers 14 residues. The CDR3 loop is CASSPPAGRETQYF. As DNA, the CDR3 is TGTGCCAGCTCACCCCCGGCAGGGCGGGAGACCCAGTACTTC.

The V call is TRBV19, the J call TRBJ2-3; D call uncertain. Germline V lookup: CDR1 LNHDA, CDR2 SQIVND (reference sequence). Trimming removed 9 bases from V and 2 bases from J, with 12 bases in between. This CDR3 is built from 13 residues. The CDR3 region is CASSSKSTDTQYF. The DNA of the CDR3 is TGTGCCAGCAGTTCTAAATCCACAGATACGCAGTATTTT.

The V call is TRBV5-1, the J call TRBJ1-4; 8 bases align to TRBD1. J gave up 10 bases and V 4 bases, and 12 bases lay outside the gene matches. There are 15 residues in the CDR3. CDR1 SGHRS and CDR2 YFSETQ come from the germline V gene. CDR3 residues: CASSTGQGEVRKLFF. CDR3 nucleotides: TGCGCCAGCAGCACCGGACAGGGCGAGGTTCGAAAACTGTTTTTT.

The chain joins TRBV5-8 to TRBJ2-1, with D possibly being TRBD1 (6 bases). Germline loops: CDR1 SGHTS, CDR2 YDEGEE. Trimming removed 0 bases from V and 7 bases from J, with 20 bases in between. This CDR3 has 17 amino acids. The CDR3 nucleotides read TGTGCCAGCAGCTTGGCTGTGGGGCAGTTGGGGGCGAATGAGCAGTTCTTC. Translating it yields CASSLAVGQLGANEQFF.

The chain uses TRBV11-2 and TRBJ1-1, with D possibly TRBD1 on 6 matching bases. V was shortened by 4 bases and J by 11 bases, with 11 bases between the two germline ends. CDR1 and CDR2 (germline): SGHAT, FQNNGV. The CDR3 length is 11 residues. CDR3 region: CASSSGVSAFF. The CDR3 nucleotides read TGTGCCAGCAGCTCAGGGGTTAGTGCTTTCTTT.

The chain employs TRBV19 and TRBJ1-6, with D possibly TRBD1 on 5 matching bases. CDR3 length: 13 residues. V dropped 5 bases and J dropped 3 bases, with 5 bases sitting between them. The germline V gene has CDR1 LNHDA and CDR2 SQIVND (reference sequence). The CDR3 spells CASSDSYNSPLHF. CDR3 nucleotides: TGTGCCAGTAGTGACAGCTATAATTCACCCCTCCACTTT.

The CDR3 here is CASSQAPTGTNEKLFF. CDR3 coding DNA: TGCGCCAGCAGCCAAGCGCCGACAGGGACTAATGAAAAACTGTTTTTT. The chain carries TRBV4-1 and TRBJ1-4, with 7 bases aligning to TRBD1. This CDR3 spans 16 amino acids. Germline V gene lookup returns CDR1 MGHRA and CDR2 YSYEKL. V lost 1 base and J lost 2; bases outside the gene matches: 4.

The genes are TRBV4-2 and TRBJ2-7; 8 nucleotides align to TRBD2. V was clipped by 0 bases and J by 1 base; unmatched bases: 8. CDR3 length: 17 amino acids. Germline lookup yields CDR1 LGHNA and CDR2 YNFKEQ. The CDR3 region has the DNA TGTGCCAGCAGCCAAGACGGGAGCGGGGGCCAATCCTACGAGCAGTACTTC. This sequence encodes CASSQDGSGGQSYEQYF.

This clone occurred once. The chain is built from TRBV18 and TRBJ2-7, with a weak D call TRBD2 (5 bases). The CDR3 loop spans 11 amino acids. Germline V gene sequence: CDR1 KGHSH, CDR2 LQKENI. Trimming stripped 10 bases from V and 6 bases from J, with 13 bases between. CDR3 region: CATSIEGEQYF. DNA of the CDR3: TGTGCCACTAGCATTGAAGGCGAGCAGTACTTC.

The chain has TRBV5-1 and TRBJ2-5; 7 nucleotides agree with TRBD1. CDR1 is SGHRS and CDR2 is YFSETQ in the germline V gene. This CDR3 has 13 residues. Losses at the gene ends were 5 bases for V and 0 bases for J; bases not matched to a gene: 1. The CDR3 DNA reads TGCGCCAGCAGTACAGGGGACCAAGAGACCCAGTACTTC. It codes for CASSTGDQETQYF.

The chain is built from TRBV29-1 and TRBJ1-2, with a weak D call TRBD1 (6 bases). There are 14 residues in the CDR3. V lost 2 bases to trimming and J lost 3 bases, with 13 bases between them. The germline V gene encodes CDR1 SQVTM and CDR2 ANQGSEA. The CDR3 bases are TGCAGCGTTGAAAGGGGGAACGGGGACTATGGCTACACCTTC. This encodes CSVERGNGDYGYTF.

This CDR3 is CASSRRDRDPSPLHF. The CDR3 DNA follows: TGTGCCAGCAGCCGCCGCGACAGGGACCCCTCACCCCTCCACTTT. The genes are TRBV6-6 and TRBJ1-6; TRBD1 aligns across 7 bases. Germline values: CDR1 MNHNY, CDR2 SVGAGI (reference sequence). This CDR3 region has 15 residues. With V trimmed by 6 bases and J by 10 bases, 12 bases remained unmatched.

CDR3 amino acids: CAWSVKGFGTF. DNA of the CDR3: TGTGCCTGGAGTGTAAAGGGGTTCGGTACCTTC. V usage is TRBV30 and J usage is TRBJ1-2; D may be TRBD1 (5 bases). Trimming pared 0 bases from V and 14 bases from J, leaving 13 bases between. Germline values: CDR1 GTSNPN, CDR2 SVGIG (reference sequence). The CDR3 spans 11 residues.